The 23 T cell receptor beta chains reported below all come from one sample, sequenced in a study of circulating CD8 cells and anti-PD-1 response in melanoma. Live CD3+CD8+TCRalphabeta+ cells were sorted into four subsets by PD-1 and/or TIGIT. Each library started from approximately 14 ng of total RNA using the QIAseq Immune Repertoire TCR panel. TCRdb analysed the reads with MiXCR anew, one entry per CDR3 protein. The sample gives hundreds of distinct CDR3 sequences, around 3.7% of which show up once; roughly two fifths is in the top ten. Sequenced material: CD8+ T cells from PBMCs, taken at baseline or after one month of anti-PD-1 therapy (not recorded which). The source is a human donor with melanoma.

This clonotype is labeled as medium-sized. This chain links TRBV9 with TRBJ1-2; no clear D. V lost 0 bases to trimming and J lost 5 bases, with 8 bases between them. Germline V gene lookup returns CDR1 SGDLS and CDR2 YYNGEE. The CDR3 is 13 residues long. This chain's CDR3 is CASSVALKYGYTF. The CDR3 coding sequence is TGTGCCAGCAGCGTAGCTCTGAAGTATGGCTACACCTTC.

Within the sample, this clonotype is large. The CDR3 DNA sequence: TGTGCCAGCAGCTTAGGCGCTAGTAGGCTCAATGAGCAGTTCTTC. Protein sequence: CASSLGASRLNEQFF. The chain is built from TRBV7-2 and TRBJ2-1; D gene ambiguous. The CDR3 consists of 15 residues. V shed 1 base and J shed 6 bases, with 13 bases lying between them. Looked up from germline, CDR1 is SGHTA and CDR2 is FQGNSA.

This clonotype is categorized as large. V and J are TRBV28 and TRBJ2-1, with D tentatively TRBD2 (5 bases). V lost 5 bases to trimming and J lost 3 bases, with 14 bases between them. The CDR3 is 15 residues long. The germline V gene has CDR1 MDHEN and CDR2 SYDVKM. The CDR3 coding sequence is TGTGCCAGCAGTCTCCCGGAGCGGCGCTACAATGAGCAGTTCTTC. Translating gives CASSLPERRYNEQFF. Supplemented by reference TRBV28 and TRBJ2-1, the full variable domain reads DVKVTQSSRYLVKRTGEKVFLECVQDMDHENMFWYRQDPGLGLRLIYFSYDVKMKEKGDIPEGYSVSREKKERFSLILESASTNQTSMYLCASSLPERRYNEQFFGPGTRLTVL.

By frequency in the sample, this clonotype is large. The CDR3 end shows no conserved phenylalanine or tryptophan, and so a read error is likely. This sequence joins TRBV29-1 and TRBJ2-1; TRBD1 agrees at 7 bases. J lost 5 bases, V lost 7 bases, and 8 bases had no gene match. The CDR3 consists of 13 residues. Germline V lookup: CDR1 SQVTM, CDR2 ANQGSEA. CDR3 region: CSANPTGNNEQFL. The CDR3 coding sequence is TGCAGCGCTAACCCGACAGGGAACAATGAGCAGTTCCTC.

This clonotype is termed large. The chain recombines TRBV18 with TRBJ2-7; 7 positions match TRBD1. V gave up 1 base and J gave up 5 bases; unmatched junction bases: 5. Germline V CDR1 and CDR2: KGHSH, LQKENI. CDR3 size: 14 residues. CDR3 region: CASSPRTGADEQYF. The CDR3 bases are TGTGCCAGCTCACCACGTACAGGGGCCGACGAGCAGTACTTC.

This clonotype is large by share. The chain uses TRBV12-3 or TRBV12-4 and TRBJ2-7; D might be TRBD1 (5 bases). Deletions cut 4 bases from V and 3 bases from J, with 7 bases between. The CDR3 covers 12 residues. CDR3 region: CASSSQGYEQYF. The DNA for the CDR3 is TGTGCCAGCAGTTCCCAGGGCTACGAGCAGTACTTC.

The rearrangement joins TRBV28 to TRBJ2-2; no firm D call. V shed 3 bases and J shed 4 bases, with 3 bases lying between them. CDR1 MDHEN and CDR2 SYDVKM come from the germline V gene. This CDR3 has 12 residues. CDR3 sequence reads: CASSFPTGELFF. The CDR3 nucleotides are TGTGCCAGCAGTTTCCCCACCGGGGAGCTGTTTTTT.

By proportion, this clonotype is medium-sized (0.01 to 0.1%). V and J are TRBV9 and TRBJ2-3; D assignment may be TRBD1 or TRBD2 (6 bases each). The germline CDR1 and CDR2 sequences are SGDLS and YYNGEE. Trimming left V 4 bases short and J 5 bases short, with 20 bases between. The CDR3 contains 16 residues. The CDR3 region has the DNA TGTGCCAGCAGCCCTCCCCGGAGGGGGGATGGAGATACGCAGTATTTT. It codes for CASSPPRRGDGDTQYF.

This clonotype appeared a few times. This chain joins TRBV20-1 and TRBJ2-2; TRBD2 aligns across 10 bases. From germline, CDR1 is DFQATT and CDR2 SNEGSKA (reference sequence). Unmatched junction bases numbered 7, after V lost 0 bases and J lost 6 bases. There are 16 residues in the CDR3. The CDR3 here is CSARDPRTSGAGELFF. The CDR3 nucleotides are TGCAGTGCTAGAGACCCCCGGACTAGCGGAGCCGGGGAGCTGTTTTTT.

Within the sample, this clonotype is large. The V call is TRBV25-1, the J call TRBJ2-3, with D perhaps given as TRBD1 or TRBD2 (6 bases each). CDR1 is MGHDK and CDR2 is SYGVNS in the germline V gene. V was pared by 6 bases and J by 5 bases, with 21 bases between. The CDR3 totals 16 residues. In DNA form, the CDR3 reads TGTGCCAGCAGCCCTCCCTCTAGCGAGGGACAAGATACGCAGTATTTT. Translation: CASSPPSSEGQDTQYF.

Within the sample, this clonotype is large. V gene TRBV29-1 combines with J gene TRBJ1-1, with TRBD1 as a possible D gene (6 bases). CDR1 and CDR2 from the germline V gene are SQVTM and ANQGSEA. V was cut by 4 bases and J by 11 bases, with 20 bases left in between. The CDR3 length is 13 residues. Written as DNA, the CDR3 is TGCAGCGTTGGCGCAGGGGAGGCCAAAGCGGCTTTCTTT. Its protein product is CSVGAGEAKAAFF.

Comment on this clonotype: A single base separates this from a much larger clone, so it may be a read error. V and J are TRBV5-5 and TRBJ1-2, with D perhaps matching TRBD1 (5 bases). The germline gives CDR1 SGHKS, CDR2 YYEKEE (reference sequence). CDR3 length: 17 amino acids. Trimming cost V 2 bases and J 2 bases, with 19 bases left between them. CDR3 protein: CASSLHPGWTPNYGYTF. The CDR3 DNA is TGTGCCAGCAGCTTACACCCAGGGTGGACCCCCAACTATGGCTACACCTTC. Based on the CDR3 plus reference TRBV5-5 and TRBJ1-2, the full variable domain is DAGVTQSPTHLIKTRGQQVTLRCSPISGHKSVSWYQQVLGQGPQFIFQYYEKEERGRGNFPDRFSARQFPNYSSELNVNALLLGDSALYLCASSLHPGWTPNYGYTFGSGTRLTVV.

This clonotype was recorded a few times. An end of the junction differs from the germline gene, which may be a read error. The V gene is TRBV7-6, the J gene TRBJ2-1; D gene ambiguous. CDR1 and CDR2 (germline): SGHVS, FNYEAQ. This CDR3 has 14 amino acids. In DNA form, the CDR3 reads TGTGCCAGCAGTAAGCTGGATTCCTACAATGGGCAGTTCTTC. Its protein product is CASSKLDSYNGQFF.

This clonotype qualifies as large (0.1 to 1%). The rearrangement uses TRBV5-1 and TRBJ2-7; D possibly corresponds to TRBD2 (6 bases). Deletions cut 0 bases from V and 3 bases from J, with 22 bases between. Germline V gives CDR1 SGHRS, CDR2 YFSETQ. The CDR3 runs 18 residues. Here the CDR3 DNA reads TGCGCCAGCAGCTTGGCGACACCAACCCGGACGGGGGACTACGAGCAGTACTTC. Its translation is CASSLATPTRTGDYEQYF.

By share, this clonotype counts as medium-sized. This rearrangement joins TRBV7-2 to TRBJ2-1; D perhaps matches TRBD2 (6 bases). The V and J ends lost 3 bases and 0 bases respectively, with 18 bases between them. The CDR3 is 18 amino acids. Germline V gene sequence: CDR1 SGHTA, CDR2 FQGNSA. The chain's CDR3 is CASSFKRDLSPSYNEQFF. CDR3 nucleotides: TGTGCCAGCAGCTTCAAGAGGGACTTATCCCCCTCCTACAATGAGCAGTTCTTC. Using reference TRBV7-2 and TRBJ2-1 for the parts outside the CDR3, the full variable domain is GAGVSQSPSNKVTEKGKDVELRCDPISGHTALYWYRQSLGQGLEFLIYFQGNSAPDKSGLPSDRFSAERTGGSVSTLTIQRTQQEDSAVYLCASSFKRDLSPSYNEQFFGPGTRLTVL.

On this clonotype: Sequence at one end of the junction differs from germline and may be a read error. This sequence joins TRBV24-1 and TRBJ2-1; tentative D call: TRBD1 (5 bases). Germline V gene sequence: CDR1 KGHDR, CDR2 SFDVKD. CDR3 length: 16 amino acids. CDR3 in DNA: TGTGCCACCAGTGGTAGAACAGGCAGCTCCTACAATGAGCGGTTCTTC. Protein sequence: CATSGRTGSSYNERFF.

By its share, this clonotype is large. The chain joins TRBV28 to TRBJ2-7; 7 bases align to TRBD2. Germline values: CDR1 MDHEN, CDR2 SYDVKM. The CDR3 runs 18 residues. V lost 3 bases and J lost 2; bases outside the gene matches: 16. The CDR3 nucleotides are TGTGCCAGCAGTTTTAAGCGGGGCGGAACTAGCGTCGCCTACGAGCAGTACTTC. It yields the protein CASSFKRGGTSVAYEQYF. Looking up the rest from reference TRBV28 and TRBJ2-7 gives the full variable domain: DVKVTQSSRYLVKRTGEKVFLECVQDMDHENMFWYRQDPGLGLRLIYFSYDVKMKEKGDIPEGYSVSREKKERFSLILESASTNQTSMYLCASSFKRGGTSVAYEQYFGPGTRLTVT.

This clonotype counts as large. The chain joins TRBV9 to TRBJ2-7, with 8 positions matching TRBD2. Trimming removed 2 bases from V and 3 bases from J; junction bases left unmatched: 7. Germline assignment: CDR1 SGDLS and CDR2 YYNGEE. CDR3 length: 15 amino acids. The CDR3 bases are TGTGCCAGCAGCGTCGGACTAGCAACGGGCTACGAGCAGTACTTC. Translated: CASSVGLATGYEQYF.

In this sample, this clonotype is large. The chain joins TRBV12-3 or TRBV12-4 to TRBJ2-1; 10 bases align to TRBD2. Trimming removed 7 bases from V and 4 bases from J; junction bases left unmatched: 7. This CDR3 contains 15 residues. CDR3: CASTRTSGIYNEQFF. DNA for the CDR3: TGTGCCAGCACCAGGACTAGCGGTATTTACAATGAGCAGTTCTTC.

This clonotype was counted between two and nine times. The rearrangement uses TRBV28 and TRBJ2-3; 11 bases agree with TRBD2. Unmatched junction bases numbered 13, after V lost 9 bases and J lost 2 bases. This CDR3 comprises 17 residues. The germline V gene has CDR1 MDHEN and CDR2 SYDVKM. Written as DNA, the CDR3 is TGTGCCAGTTCTACCGACGTGGGACTAGCGGACACAGATACGCAGTATTTT. Translated: CASSTDVGLADTDTQYF.

Relative to its sample, this clonotype is medium-sized. V and J are TRBV27 and TRBJ2-7; TRBD1 matches 8 bases. V shed 8 bases, J shed 5 bases, and the junction held 11 bases outside the gene matches. This CDR3 has 14 amino acids. From germline, CDR1 is MNHEY and CDR2 SMNVEV (reference sequence). CDR3 residues: CASGMDRAWDEQYF. The CDR3 DNA reads as TGTGCCAGCGGGATGGACAGGGCCTGGGACGAGCAGTACTTC.

By share, this clonotype ranks as medium-sized. The chain joins TRBV27 to TRBJ2-1, with D hard to call. Per germline, CDR1 MNHEY and CDR2 SMNVEV (reference sequence). This CDR3 has 14 residues. V lost 2 bases and J lost 2, with 7 bases in between. CDR3 bases: TGTGCCAGCAGTTTAGGCGGAGCCTACAATGAGCAGTTCTTC. Amino acid sequence: CASSLGGAYNEQFF.

This clonotype rates as hyperexpanded. The chain links TRBV5-1 to TRBJ2-7; 7 nucleotides match TRBD1. Germline V gene data show CDR1 as SGHRS and CDR2 as YFSETQ. The CDR3 consists of 15 residues. After removal of 4 bases from V and 2 bases from J, the junction contained 9 bases not matched to a gene. The CDR3 is CASSPTDRAPYEQYF. The CDR3 coding sequence is TGCGCCAGCAGCCCCACTGACAGGGCTCCCTACGAGCAGTACTTC.